A selection of T cell receptor beta chains follows, all from one sample in a study of PD-L1 blockade in urothelial cancer. Sequencing was performed with immunoSEQ multiplex PCR; in TCRdb, only in-frame clones are kept and a portion is missing. In the table there are 50,000 to 65,000 clones, more than 70% of which are singletons. The material was PBMCs, obtained around atezolizumab (anti-PD-L1) treatment. The receptors were sampled from a man between 45 and 60 years old with urothelial cancer. The CDR3 runs from the conserved cysteine through the conserved F or W. D genes are given only for firm matches. Size values are once, few and many counts, or a class for expanded clones, and some rows have none.

cdr3_length: 16; v_call: TRBV4-2; clone_size: -; d_call: TRBD2; j_call: TRBJ2-3; cdr3_nt: TGTGCCAGCAGCCAAGAACTAGCGGGAAGGTCAGATACGCAGTATTTT; cdr3_aa: CASSQELAGRSDTQYF
cdr3_length: 12; v_call: TRBV5-1; clone_size: -; d_call: -; j_call: TRBJ2-1; cdr3_nt: TGCGCCAGCCGTTATGGAGACAATGAGCAGTTCTTC; cdr3_aa: CASRYGDNEQFF
cdr3_length: 17; v_call: TRBV15; clone_size: -; d_call: -; j_call: TRBJ2-5; cdr3_nt: TGTGCCACCAGCAGAGCCTCTGGTCGAGGGGGACAAGAGACCCAGTACTTC; cdr3_aa: CATSRASGRGGQETQYF
cdr3_length: 16; v_call: TRBV27; clone_size: -; d_call: TRBD2; j_call: TRBJ2-1; cdr3_nt: TGTGCCAGCAGTTTCGCGACTAGCGGGAGGTACAATGAGCAGTTCTTC; cdr3_aa: CASSFATSGRYNEQFF
cdr3_length: 15; v_call: TRBV7-9; clone_size: -; d_call: TRBD1; j_call: TRBJ2-7; cdr3_nt: TGTGCCAGCAGCTCCTCTAGGGGGACAGCGGACGAGCAGTACTTC; cdr3_aa: CASSSSRGTADEQYF
cdr3_length: 14; v_call: TRBV5-1; clone_size: once; d_call: TRBD2; j_call: TRBJ2-1; cdr3_nt: TGCGCCAGCAGCTATCAGCGGGAGGGCGATGAGCAGTTCTTC; cdr3_aa: CASSYQREGDEQFF
cdr3_length: 14; v_call: TRBV5-5; clone_size: once; d_call: TRBD1; j_call: TRBJ2-5; cdr3_nt: TGTGCCAGCAGCCCGAGACAGGGTCAAGAGACCCAGTACTTC; cdr3_aa: CASSPRQGQETQYF
cdr3_length: 14; v_call: TRBV30; clone_size: -; d_call: -; j_call: TRBJ2-7; cdr3_nt: TGTGCCTGGAGTGGCCTTGACTCCCCGTACGAGCAGTACTTC; cdr3_aa: CAWSGLDSPYEQYF
cdr3_length: 14; v_call: TRBV5-1; clone_size: -; d_call: TRBD2; j_call: TRBJ2-3; cdr3_nt: TGCGCCAGCAGCTCGACTAGCGGGGCGGATACGCAGTATTTT; cdr3_aa: CASSSTSGADTQYF
cdr3_length: 15; v_call: TRBV27; clone_size: -; d_call: TRBD2; j_call: TRBJ2-1; cdr3_nt: TGTGCCAGCAGTACGCTAGCGGGAGGAGCGAAGGAGCAGTTCTTC; cdr3_aa: CASSTLAGGAKEQFF
cdr3_length: 16; v_call: TRBV7-6; clone_size: -; d_call: TRBD2; j_call: TRBJ2-2; cdr3_nt: TGTGCCAGCATACGAACTAGCGGGAGTTCAAGCGGGGAGCTGTTTTTT; cdr3_aa: CASIRTSGSSSGELFF
cdr3_length: 15; v_call: TRBV11-2; clone_size: -; d_call: TRBD2; j_call: TRBJ2-7; cdr3_nt: TGTGCCAGCAGCTGGGGACTAGCGGGAGGTTACGAGCAGTACTTC; cdr3_aa: CASSWGLAGGYEQYF
cdr3_length: 17; v_call: TRBV9; clone_size: -; d_call: -; j_call: TRBJ2-3; cdr3_nt: TGTGCCAGCAGCGTATATAACAGGATTACTAGCACAGATACGCAGTATTTT; cdr3_aa: CASSVYNRITSTDTQYF
cdr3_length: 14; v_call: TRBV5-1; clone_size: once; d_call: -; j_call: TRBJ1-1; cdr3_nt: TGCGCCAGCAGCTTGTGGCCCTTAAACACTGAAGCTTTCTTT; cdr3_aa: CASSLWPLNTEAFF
cdr3_length: 14; v_call: TRBV9; clone_size: -; d_call: -; j_call: TRBJ2-7; cdr3_nt: TGTGCCAGCAGCGTACTGGACAAGTCCTACGAGCAGTACTTC; cdr3_aa: CASSVLDKSYEQYF
cdr3_length: 14; v_call: TRBV27; clone_size: few; d_call: TRBD2; j_call: TRBJ2-1; cdr3_nt: TGTGCCAGCAGACTAGCGGGAATAGTCAATGAGCAGTTCTTC; cdr3_aa: CASRLAGIVNEQFF
cdr3_length: 14; v_call: TRBV7-2; clone_size: -; d_call: TRBD2; j_call: TRBJ2-1; cdr3_nt: TGTGCCAGCAGCCTGCAGCGGGAGGTCGGTGAGCAGTTCTTC; cdr3_aa: CASSLQREVGEQFF
cdr3_length: 12; v_call: TRBV6-5; clone_size: -; d_call: TRBD2; j_call: TRBJ2-5; cdr3_nt: TGTGCCAGCACTAGCGGGATTGAGACCCAGTACTTC; cdr3_aa: CASTSGIETQYF
cdr3_length: 14; v_call: TRBV28; clone_size: -; d_call: TRBD1; j_call: TRBJ1-5; cdr3_nt: TGTGCCAGCGGACAGGATCTTAGCAATCAGCCCCAGCATTTT; cdr3_aa: CASGQDLSNQPQHF
cdr3_length: 15; v_call: TRBV30; clone_size: -; d_call: TRBD1; j_call: TRBJ2-7; cdr3_nt: TGTGCCTGGAGTGAGTCGACAGGGGCCCCCTACGAGCAGTACTTC; cdr3_aa: CAWSESTGAPYEQYF
cdr3_length: 16; v_call: TRBV5-8; clone_size: -; d_call: -; j_call: TRBJ2-6; cdr3_nt: TGTGCCAGCAGCCTGGGAACTTACTCTGGGGCCAACGTCCTGACTTTC; cdr3_aa: CASSLGTYSGANVLTF
cdr3_length: 15; v_call: TRBV28; clone_size: -; d_call: TRBD1; j_call: TRBJ2-2; cdr3_nt: TGTGCCAGCAGTTTTGGGACAGAGAACACCGGGGAGCTGTTTTTT; cdr3_aa: CASSFGTENTGELFF
cdr3_length: 14; v_call: TRBV28; clone_size: -; d_call: -; j_call: TRBJ1-5; cdr3_nt: TGTGCCAGCACCCCGAACGGGGGTAGTCGGCCCCAGCATTTT; cdr3_aa: CASTPNGGSRPQHF
cdr3_length: 15; v_call: TRBV5-1; clone_size: -; d_call: -; j_call: TRBJ1-6; cdr3_nt: TGCGCCAGCACCGCCCAGGCCGGTAATAATTCACCCCTCCACTTT; cdr3_aa: CASTAQAGNNSPLHF
cdr3_length: 15; v_call: TRBV12-5; clone_size: -; d_call: -; j_call: TRBJ2-2; cdr3_nt: TGTGCTAGTGGTTTTGTCGGAGCGAACACCGGGGAGCTGTTTTTT; cdr3_aa: CASGFVGANTGELFF
cdr3_length: 13; v_call: TRBV5-4; clone_size: -; d_call: TRBD1; j_call: TRBJ1-2; cdr3_nt: TGTGCCAGCACCGCTGACAGGGGATATGGCTACACCTTC; cdr3_aa: CASTADRGYGYTF
cdr3_length: 17; v_call: TRBV28; clone_size: -; d_call: TRBD1; j_call: TRBJ2-2; cdr3_nt: TGTGCCAGCAGTGAACCGGGACAGGGACCCCGGGACGGGGAGCTGTTTTTT; cdr3_aa: CASSEPGQGPRDGELFF
cdr3_length: 13; v_call: TRBV5-1; clone_size: -; d_call: TRBD1; j_call: TRBJ2-1; cdr3_nt: TGCGCCAGCAGCTTCGGACAGGGCGGGGAGCAGTTCTTC; cdr3_aa: CASSFGQGGEQFF
cdr3_length: 14; v_call: TRBV28; clone_size: -; d_call: -; j_call: TRBJ1-2; cdr3_nt: TGTGCCAGCAGTTTGGCAGGGGAGGGCTATGGCTACACCTTC; cdr3_aa: CASSLAGEGYGYTF
cdr3_length: 16; v_call: TRBV7-6; clone_size: -; d_call: TRBD2; j_call: TRBJ2-3; cdr3_nt: TGTGCCAGCAGCTTAGTGCTAGCGGGAGGGCCCGATACGCAGTATTTT; cdr3_aa: CASSLVLAGGPDTQYF
cdr3_length: 13; v_call: TRBV7-9; clone_size: many; d_call: -; j_call: TRBJ2-7; cdr3_nt: TGTGCCAGCAGCATTACGGCAGGCTACGAGCAGTACTTC; cdr3_aa: CASSITAGYEQYF
cdr3_length: 15; v_call: TRBV7-9; clone_size: -; d_call: TRBD2; j_call: TRBJ2-1; cdr3_nt: TGTGCCAGCAGCTTAGCGGCTAGCGGGAGCTATGAGCAGTTCTTC; cdr3_aa: CASSLAASGSYEQFF
cdr3_length: 15; v_call: TRBV19; clone_size: -; d_call: TRBD2; j_call: TRBJ2-1; cdr3_nt: TGTGCCAGTAGGGACCTAGCGGGACCCTACAATGAGCAGTTCTTC; cdr3_aa: CASRDLAGPYNEQFF
cdr3_length: 15; v_call: TRBV28; clone_size: -; d_call: -; j_call: TRBJ2-2; cdr3_nt: TGTGCCAGCAGGAGAAGGGCGGGAACCACCGGGGAGCTGTTTTTT; cdr3_aa: CASRRRAGTTGELFF
cdr3_length: 15; v_call: TRBV28; clone_size: -; d_call: -; j_call: TRBJ1-5; cdr3_nt: TGTGCCAGCAGTTTACCCGCGGGAGGCAATCAGCCCCAGCATTTT; cdr3_aa: CASSLPAGGNQPQHF
cdr3_length: 15; v_call: TRBV15; clone_size: -; d_call: -; j_call: TRBJ1-2; cdr3_nt: TGTGCCACCAGCAGAGAGCGAGAGCCTGTGGTTGGCTACACCTTC; cdr3_aa: CATSREREPVVGYTF
cdr3_length: 17; v_call: TRBV5-5; clone_size: -; d_call: TRBD2; j_call: TRBJ2-5; cdr3_nt: TGTGCCAGCAGCTACGCGGGGGGAGCAGACGCCCCAGAGACCCAGTACTTC; cdr3_aa: CASSYAGGADAPETQYF
cdr3_length: 13; v_call: TRBV29-1; clone_size: -; d_call: TRBD1; j_call: TRBJ1-6; cdr3_nt: TGCAGCGTTGCACAGGGGAATAATTCACCCCTCCACTTT; cdr3_aa: CSVAQGNNSPLHF
cdr3_length: 15; v_call: TRBV14; clone_size: -; d_call: -; j_call: TRBJ2-1; cdr3_nt: TGTGCCAGCAGCCCCCAGGCCCCCTCCTACAATGAGCAGTTCTTC; cdr3_aa: CASSPQAPSYNEQFF
cdr3_length: 14; v_call: TRBV2; clone_size: -; d_call: -; j_call: TRBJ2-3; cdr3_nt: TGTGCCAGCAGTGGGACTGCTTTTACAGATACGCAGTATTTT; cdr3_aa: CASSGTAFTDTQYF
cdr3_length: 16; v_call: TRBV9; clone_size: once; d_call: -; j_call: TRBJ1-4; cdr3_nt: TGTGCCAGCAGCGTGGGAGGTGGGGGAACTAATGAAAAACTGTTTTTT; cdr3_aa: CASSVGGGGTNEKLFF
cdr3_length: 15; v_call: TRBV2; clone_size: once; d_call: TRBD1; j_call: TRBJ2-7; cdr3_nt: TGTGCCAGCAGTGAAGACAGGGGGGCCACCTACGAGCAGTACTTC; cdr3_aa: CASSEDRGATYEQYF
cdr3_length: 13; v_call: TRBV30; clone_size: -; d_call: -; j_call: TRBJ1-1; cdr3_nt: TGTGCCTGGAGTGTACTTAAGAACACTGAAGCTTTCTTT; cdr3_aa: CAWSVLKNTEAFF
cdr3_length: 14; v_call: TRBV5-1; clone_size: -; d_call: -; j_call: TRBJ2-7; cdr3_nt: TGCGCCAGCAGCTTGGAACCCCTAGTCTACGAGCAGTACTTC; cdr3_aa: CASSLEPLVYEQYF
cdr3_length: 14; v_call: TRBV4-1; clone_size: medium-sized; d_call: -; j_call: TRBJ2-7; cdr3_nt: TGCGCCAGCAGCCAAGCCGTATACACCCACGAGCAGTACTTC; cdr3_aa: CASSQAVYTHEQYF
cdr3_length: 13; v_call: TRBV11-1; clone_size: -; d_call: -; j_call: TRBJ2-7; cdr3_nt: TGTGCCAGCAGCTTGGCCCGGGAGTACGAGCAGTACTTC; cdr3_aa: CASSLAREYEQYF
cdr3_length: 15; v_call: TRBV6-5; clone_size: -; d_call: TRBD2; j_call: TRBJ2-7; cdr3_nt: TGTGCCAGCAGTTACTCCTCTAGCGGCCCTCCGTGGCAGTACTTC; cdr3_aa: CASSYSSSGPPWQYF
cdr3_length: 13; v_call: TRBV5-6; clone_size: -; d_call: -; j_call: TRBJ2-5; cdr3_nt: TGTGCCAGCAGCTTACTCCTTAAAGAGACCCAGTACTTC; cdr3_aa: CASSLLLKETQYF
cdr3_length: 17; v_call: TRBV11-3; clone_size: once; d_call: TRBD2; j_call: TRBJ2-1; cdr3_nt: TGTGCCAGCAGCTTAGGCGCTAGCGGGAGGGCCTACAATGAGCAGTTCTTC; cdr3_aa: CASSLGASGRAYNEQFF
cdr3_length: 15; v_call: TRBV19; clone_size: -; d_call: -; j_call: TRBJ1-6; cdr3_nt: TGTGCCAGTAACCCCTCTTGGGGGGGGAATTCACCCCTCCACTTT; cdr3_aa: CASNPSWGGNSPLHF